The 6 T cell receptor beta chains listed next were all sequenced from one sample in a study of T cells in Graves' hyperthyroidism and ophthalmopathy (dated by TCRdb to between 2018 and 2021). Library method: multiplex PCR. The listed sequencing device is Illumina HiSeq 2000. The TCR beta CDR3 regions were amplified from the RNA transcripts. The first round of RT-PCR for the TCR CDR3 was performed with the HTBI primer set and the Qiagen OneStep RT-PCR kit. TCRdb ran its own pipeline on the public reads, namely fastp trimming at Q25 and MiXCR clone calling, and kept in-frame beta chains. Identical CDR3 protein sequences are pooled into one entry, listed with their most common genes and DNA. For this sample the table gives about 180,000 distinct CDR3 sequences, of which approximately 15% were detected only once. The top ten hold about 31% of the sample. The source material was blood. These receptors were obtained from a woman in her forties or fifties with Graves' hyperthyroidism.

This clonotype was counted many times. The CDR3 DNA follows: TGTGCCAGTAGCCGCGGGACGGACAAAAACATTCAGTACTTC. Encoded protein: CASSRGTDKNIQYF. The chain uses TRBV19 and TRBJ2-4; maybe TRBD2 (6 bases). In germline, CDR1 is LNHDA, CDR2 SQIVND (reference sequence). V was trimmed by 6 bases and J by 3 bases, leaving 12 bases between them. CDR3 length equals 14 residues.

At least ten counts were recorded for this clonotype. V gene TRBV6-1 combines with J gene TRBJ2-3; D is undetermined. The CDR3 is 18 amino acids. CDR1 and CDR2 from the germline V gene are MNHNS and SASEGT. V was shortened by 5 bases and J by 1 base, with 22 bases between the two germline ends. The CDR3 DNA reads TGTGCCAGCAGTTCTGATATCAGTGCGCGTGTAGGCACAGATACGCAGTATTTT. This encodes CASSSDISARVGTDTQYF.

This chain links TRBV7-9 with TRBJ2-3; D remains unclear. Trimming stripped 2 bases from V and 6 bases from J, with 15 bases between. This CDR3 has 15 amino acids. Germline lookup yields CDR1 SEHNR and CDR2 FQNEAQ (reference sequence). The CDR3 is CASSLSSTRFDTQYF. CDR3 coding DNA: TGTGCCAGCAGCTTATCAAGTACACGGTTTGATACGCAGTATTTT. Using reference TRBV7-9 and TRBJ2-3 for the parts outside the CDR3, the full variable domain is DTGVSQNPRHKITKRGQNVTFRCDPISEHNRLYWYRQTLGQGPEFLTYFQNEAQLEKSRLLSDRFSAERPKGSFSTLEIQRTEQGDSAMYLCASSLSSTRFDTQYFGPGTRLTVL.

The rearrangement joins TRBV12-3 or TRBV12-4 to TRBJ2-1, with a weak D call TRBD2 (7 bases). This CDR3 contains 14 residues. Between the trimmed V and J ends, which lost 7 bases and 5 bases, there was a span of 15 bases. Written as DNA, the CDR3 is TGTGCCAGCACCGGGGGGACATTTAACAATGAGCAGTTCTTC. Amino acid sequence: CASTGGTFNNEQFF.

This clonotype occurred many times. The CDR3 protein is CATNRAFETQYF. As DNA, the CDR3 is TGTGCCACCAACAGGGCATTCGAGACCCAGTACTTC. The chain recombines TRBV6-1 with TRBJ2-5; possibly TRBD1 for D (6 bases). The CDR3 covers 12 residues. Per germline, CDR1 MNHNS and CDR2 SASEGT. Trimming cost V 10 bases and J 5 bases, with 14 bases left between them.

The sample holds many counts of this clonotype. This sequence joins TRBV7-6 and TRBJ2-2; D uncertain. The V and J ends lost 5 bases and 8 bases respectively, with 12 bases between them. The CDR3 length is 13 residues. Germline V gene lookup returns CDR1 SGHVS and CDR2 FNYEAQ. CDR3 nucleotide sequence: TGTGCCAGCAGCCCGACAACCGTGGGGGAGCTGTTTTTT. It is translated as CASSPTTVGELFF. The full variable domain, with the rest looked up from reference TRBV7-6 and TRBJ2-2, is GAGVSQSPRYKVTKRGQDVALRCDPISGHVSLYWYRQALGQGPEFLTYFNYEAQQDKSGLPNDRFSAERPEGSISTLTIQRTEQRDSAMYRCASSPTTVGELFFGEGSRLTVL.